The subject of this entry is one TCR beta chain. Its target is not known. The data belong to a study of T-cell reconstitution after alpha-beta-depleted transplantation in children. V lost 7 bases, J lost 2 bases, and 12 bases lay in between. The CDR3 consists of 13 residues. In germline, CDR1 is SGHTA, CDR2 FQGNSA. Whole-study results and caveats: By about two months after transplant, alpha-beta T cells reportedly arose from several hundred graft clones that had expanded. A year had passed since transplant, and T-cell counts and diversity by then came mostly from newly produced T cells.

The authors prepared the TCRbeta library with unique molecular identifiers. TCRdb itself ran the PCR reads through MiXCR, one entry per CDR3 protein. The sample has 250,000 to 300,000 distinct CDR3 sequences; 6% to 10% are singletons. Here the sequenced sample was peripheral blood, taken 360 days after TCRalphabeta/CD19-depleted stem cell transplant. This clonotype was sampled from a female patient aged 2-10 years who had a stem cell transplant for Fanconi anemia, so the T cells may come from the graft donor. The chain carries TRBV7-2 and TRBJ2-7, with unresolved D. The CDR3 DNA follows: TGTGCCAGCAACCCGGGCCTACCCTACGAGCAGTACTTC. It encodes CASNPGLPYEQYF.